The next 4 T cell receptor beta chains were all read from a single sample in a study of molecular identifiers for immune sequencing clone quantification (dated by TCRdb to 2016 to 2019). To prepare the library, PCR was applied. The reads were generated on an Illumina HiSeq 4000. TCRdb reworked the public reads: Q25 trimming with fastp, MiXCR clone assembly, productive beta chains retained. One record per CDR3 amino acid sequence lists the most common genes and DNA. Counted in this sample were about 68,000 distinct CDR3 sequences; roughly 20% of them appeared once. The ten largest clones take up around 1.5% of the sample. The sequenced material came from naive CD8+ T cells from blood, with Jurkat cell RNA spiked in. Per the publication, the cell subset or site label means: FACS-sorted CD8+CD4-CCR7+CD45RA+ naive T cells. These TCRs come from a human donor in good health. Some libraries in this study had Jurkat cell RNA spiked in.

As for this clonotype: A read error is possible here, since a much larger clone lies one base away. This rearrangement joins TRBV12-3 or TRBV12-4 to TRBJ1-1, with D maybe TRBD1 (6 bases). CDR3 length equals 15 residues. The CDR3 DNA sequence: TGTGCCAGCAGTCCGAACAGGGCGGGGAACATTGAAGCTTTCTTT. As protein: CASSPNRAGNIEAFF.

This clonotype came up many times. V usage is TRBV18 and J usage is TRBJ2-1; D ambiguous. Trimming left V 6 bases short and J 4 bases short, with 19 bases between. Germline-derived CDR1 and CDR2 are KGHSH and LQKENI. CDR3 length equals 16 residues. The CDR3 reads CASSPPEWTVYNEQFF. CDR3 sequence (DNA): TGTGCCAGCTCCCCCCCGGAATGGACGGTTTACAATGAGCAGTTCTTC.

This clonotype was counted many times. This chain's CDR3 is CASSQGENTGELFF. For the CDR3, the DNA is TGTGCCAGCAGCCAAGGGGAGAACACCGGGGAGCTGTTTTTT. The rearrangement joins TRBV6-5 to TRBJ2-2, with D perhaps TRBD1 (5 bases). The length of the CDR3 is 14 residues. Germline CDR1 reads MNHEY; CDR2 reads SVGAGI. Trimming pared 6 bases from V and 1 base from J, leaving 9 bases between.

This rearrangement joins TRBV7-3 to TRBJ2-1; D is perhaps TRBD1 (5 bases). V lost 1 base and J 7 bases, leaving 11 bases between the germline ends. The CDR3 length is 14 residues. Germline CDR1 reads SGHTA; CDR2 reads FQGTGA. CDR3 bases: TGTGCCAGCAGCTTAATTGCAGCAGGGAATGAGCAGTTCTTC. Encoded protein: CASSLIAAGNEQFF.